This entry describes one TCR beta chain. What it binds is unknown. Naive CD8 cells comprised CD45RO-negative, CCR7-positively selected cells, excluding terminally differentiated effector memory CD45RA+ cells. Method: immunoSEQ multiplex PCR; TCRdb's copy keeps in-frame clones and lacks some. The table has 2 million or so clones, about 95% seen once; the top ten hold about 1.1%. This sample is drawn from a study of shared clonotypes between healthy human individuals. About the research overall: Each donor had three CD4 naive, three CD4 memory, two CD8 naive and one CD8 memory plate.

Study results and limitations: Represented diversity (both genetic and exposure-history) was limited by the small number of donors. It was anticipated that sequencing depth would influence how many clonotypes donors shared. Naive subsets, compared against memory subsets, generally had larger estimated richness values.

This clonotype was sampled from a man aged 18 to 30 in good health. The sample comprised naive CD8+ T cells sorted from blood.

CDR3 DNA: TGTGCCTGGAGTGTAGCAGCAGGGGAAGGGTGGGAGCAGTACTTC. Its translation is CAWSVAAGEGWEQYF. The J gene is TRBJ2-7, the V gene TRBV30, with D perhaps matching TRBD1 (6 bases). V dropped 0 bases and J dropped 7 bases, with 19 bases sitting between them. Per the germline V gene, CDR1 is GTSNPN and CDR2 is SVGIG (reference sequence). The CDR3 is 15 amino acids.